Listed below are T cell receptor beta chains from one sample, sequenced in a study of cytomegalovirus exposure and HLA in healthy donors. Using immunoSEQ multiplex PCR, the repertoire was profiled, and TCRdb retains in-frame clones only, with some absent. The sample lists about 140,000 clones; 75% were seen once. The sample was PBMCs. Receptors originate from a man between 40 and 49 years old in good health and CMV-seronegative. Each CDR3 is given with its conserved first and last residue. A D gene is named only where the DNA matches it firmly. Only part of the rows carry a size: once, few, many, or a class if the clone is expanded.

TRBJ2-3 | - | - | TRBV29-1 | TGCAGCGTTGAAGTCGCTACCGGCACAGATACGCAGTATTTT | CSVEVATGTDTQYF
TRBJ2-7 | - | once | TRBV10-2 | TGCGCCAGCAAGAGCTCCTACGAGCAGTACTTC | CASKSSYEQYF
TRBJ2-7 | - | - | TRBV7-2 | TGTGCCAGCAGCTTACCGGGTCCGTGGGAGCAGTACTTC | CASSLPGPWEQYF
TRBJ1-5 | TRBD1 | - | TRBV18 | TGTGCCAGCTCAACGTTACAGGGGGCAGGGCAGCCCCAGCATTTT | CASSTLQGAGQPQHF
TRBJ2-7 | TRBD1 | few | TRBV9 | TGTGCCAGCAGCCAAGGGGTGGGGACAGGGAGTCGCGAGCAGTACTTC | CASSQGVGTGSREQYF
TRBJ1-1 | - | few | TRBV6-1 | TGTGCCAGCGGGAGAGCGGGTTTAGCTTTCTTT | CASGRAGLAFF
TRBJ2-7 | TRBD1 | - | TRBV7-2 | TGTGCCAGCAGCAGACAGGGGGCGAGGGACTACGAGCAGTACTTC | CASSRQGARDYEQYF
TRBJ2-1 | TRBD1 | - | TRBV9 | TGTGCCAGCAGCTCCGACAGGGATGAGCAGTTCTTC | CASSSDRDEQFF
TRBJ2-7 | - | once | TRBV6-6 | TGTGCCAGCAGTTACTCGACCAGGGGCTCCTACGAGCAGTACTTC | CASSYSTRGSYEQYF
TRBJ1-5 | TRBD1 | - | TRBV19 | TGTGCCAGTAGTGTCCCGGACAGGGCGTACCAGCATTTT | CASSVPDRAYQHF
TRBJ2-5 | TRBD1 | - | TRBV11-2 | TGTGCCAGTTTCGGGACAGGGGAGTCAAAACGGCAGCAGTACTTC | CASFGTGESKRQQYF
TRBJ1-3 | TRBD1 | - | TRBV10-3 | TGTGCCATCAGCGGGACAGCAGGAAACACCATATATTTT | CAISGTAGNTIYF
TRBJ2-1 | TRBD1 | - | TRBV30 | TGTGCCTGGACGAGGGGGCGGAATGAGCAGTTCTTC | CAWTRGRNEQFF
TRBJ1-5 | TRBD1 | - | TRBV7-8 | TGTGCCAGCAGCCGGGACAGGGGTCGGCAGCCCCAGCATTTT | CASSRDRGRQPQHF
TRBJ2-7 | TRBD2 | - | TRBV5-4 | TGTGCCAGCAGCTTGGCTTTTACTAGCGGTACCTACGAGCAGTACTTC | CASSLAFTSGTYEQYF
TRBJ1-5 | TRBD1 | - | TRBV2 | TGTGCCAGCGGGGCAGGGGGTTATCAGCCCCAGCATTTT | CASGAGGYQPQHF
TRBJ1-5 | TRBD1 | - | TRBV2 | TGTGCCAGCAGTCGGACAGGCGGCAACAATCAGCCCCAGCATTTT | CASSRTGGNNQPQHF
TRBJ2-2 | - | - | TRBV7-2 | TGTGCCAGCAGCCCCCAGGGCGCGGGGTGGGGCACCGGGGAGCTGTTTTTT | CASSPQGAGWGTGELFF
TRBJ2-5 | - | - | TRBV13 | TGTGCCAGCAGCTTTCTATTAGGGGCGCCAGAGACCCAGTACTTC | CASSFLLGAPETQYF
TRBJ2-5 | - | - | TRBV9 | TGTGCCAGCAGCGTAGGGGGAGCAGGGGTGGGGGAGACCCAGTACTTC | CASSVGGAGVGETQYF
TRBJ2-7 | TRBD1 | - | TRBV7-2 | TGTGCCAGCAGCCCGGACAGGGGGTACTCCTACGAGCAGTACTTC | CASSPDRGYSYEQYF
TRBJ1-1 | - | - | TRBV13 | TGTGCCAGCACCAACTCCCGGGGGAACACTGAAGCTTTCTTT | CASTNSRGNTEAFF
TRBJ2-7 | - | once | TRBV4-3 | TGCGCCAGCAGCCAAAAACAGGGACTAAAACCCTACGAGCAGTACTTC | CASSQKQGLKPYEQYF
TRBJ2-3 | - | - | TRBV5-4 | TGTGCCAGCAGCCCTACCGGGATCCCGGGGGATACGCAGTATTTT | CASSPTGIPGDTQYF
TRBJ2-1 | - | - | TRBV7-9 | TGTGCCAGCAGCTTCCTACAGGGCCATGAGCAGTTCTTC | CASSFLQGHEQFF
TRBJ1-1 | - | - | TRBV6-4 | TGTGCCAGCAGTAAGGAGATGGACACTGAAGCTTTCTTT | CASSKEMDTEAFF
TRBJ2-2 | - | - | TRBV7-8 | TGTGCCAGCAGCTTAAGGACACGCAGAACTAACACCGGGGAGCTGTTTTTT | CASSLRTRRTNTGELFF